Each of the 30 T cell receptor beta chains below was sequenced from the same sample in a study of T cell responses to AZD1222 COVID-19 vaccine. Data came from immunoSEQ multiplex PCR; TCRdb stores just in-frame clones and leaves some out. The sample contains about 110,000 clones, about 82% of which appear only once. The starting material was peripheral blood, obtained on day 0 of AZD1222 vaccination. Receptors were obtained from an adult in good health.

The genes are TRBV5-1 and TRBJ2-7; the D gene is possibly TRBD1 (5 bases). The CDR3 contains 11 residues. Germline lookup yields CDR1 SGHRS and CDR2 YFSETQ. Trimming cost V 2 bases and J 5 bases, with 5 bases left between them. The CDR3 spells CASSFRDEQYF. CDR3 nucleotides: TGCGCCAGCAGCTTCAGGGACGAGCAGTACTTC.

CDR3 coding DNA: TGTGCCAGCAGTGGCGACAGGGCCTCTCGGGGGACTGAAGCTTTCTTT. Translated: CASSGDRASRGTEAFF. This chain uses TRBV6-1 with TRBJ1-1; 7 nucleotides line up with TRBD1. Looked up from germline, CDR1 is MNHNS and CDR2 is SASEGT. The CDR3 has 16 amino acids. Trimming at V came to 4 bases and at J to 5 bases, leaving 13 bases not matched to a gene.

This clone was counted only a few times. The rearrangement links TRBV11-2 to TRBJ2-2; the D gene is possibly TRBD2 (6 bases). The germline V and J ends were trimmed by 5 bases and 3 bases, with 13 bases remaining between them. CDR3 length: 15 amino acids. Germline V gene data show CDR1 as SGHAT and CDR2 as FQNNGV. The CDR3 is CASSGNRGYTGELFF. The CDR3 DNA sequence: TGTGCCAGCAGCGGAAATCGGGGGTACACCGGGGAGCTGTTTTTT.

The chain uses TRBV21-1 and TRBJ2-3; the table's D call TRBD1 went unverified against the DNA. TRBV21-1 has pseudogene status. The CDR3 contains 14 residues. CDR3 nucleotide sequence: TGTGCCAGCAGCAAAAGTCTCCAGGCAGATACGCAGTATTTT. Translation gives CASSKSLQADTQYF.

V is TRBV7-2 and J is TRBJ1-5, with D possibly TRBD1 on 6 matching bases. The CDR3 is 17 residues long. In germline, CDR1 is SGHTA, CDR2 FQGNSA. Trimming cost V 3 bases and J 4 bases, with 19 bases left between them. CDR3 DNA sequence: TGTGCCAGCAGCTTGGTACTTTTACAGGGTCGGAATCAGCCCCAGCATTTT. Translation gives CASSLVLLQGRNQPQHF. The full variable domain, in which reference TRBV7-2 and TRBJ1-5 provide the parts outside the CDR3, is GAGVSQSPSNKVTEKGKDVELRCDPISGHTALYWYRQSLGQGLEFLIYFQGNSAPDKSGLPSDRFSAERTGGSVSTLTIQRTQQEDSAVYLCASSLVLLQGRNQPQHFGDGTRLSIL.

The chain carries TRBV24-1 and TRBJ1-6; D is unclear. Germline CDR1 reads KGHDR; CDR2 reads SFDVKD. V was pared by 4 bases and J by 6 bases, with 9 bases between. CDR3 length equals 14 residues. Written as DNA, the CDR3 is TGTGCCACCAGTGAGGCATTCACTAATTCACCCCTCCACTTT. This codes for CATSEAFTNSPLHF.

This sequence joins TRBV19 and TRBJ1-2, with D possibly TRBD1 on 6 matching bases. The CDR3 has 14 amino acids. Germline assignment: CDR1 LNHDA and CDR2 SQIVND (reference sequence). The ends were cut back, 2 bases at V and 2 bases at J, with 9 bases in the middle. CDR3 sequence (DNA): TGTGCCAGTAGTATAAATCAGGGGAACTATGGCTACACCTTC. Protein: CASSINQGNYGYTF.

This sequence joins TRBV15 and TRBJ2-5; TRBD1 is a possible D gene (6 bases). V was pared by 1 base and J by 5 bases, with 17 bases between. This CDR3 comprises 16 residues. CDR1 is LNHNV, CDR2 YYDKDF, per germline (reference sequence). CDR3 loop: CATSRGGQGFGETQYF. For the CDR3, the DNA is TGTGCCACCAGCAGAGGGGGCCAGGGGTTCGGGGAGACCCAGTACTTC.

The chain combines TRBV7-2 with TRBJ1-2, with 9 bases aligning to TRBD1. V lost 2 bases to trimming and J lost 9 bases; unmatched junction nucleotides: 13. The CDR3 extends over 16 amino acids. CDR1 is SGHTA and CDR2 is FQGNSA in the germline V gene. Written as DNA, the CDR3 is TGTGCCAGCAGCTTAAGGTCGGGACAGGGAAGGGGGAGCTACACCTTC. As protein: CASSLRSGQGRGSYTF. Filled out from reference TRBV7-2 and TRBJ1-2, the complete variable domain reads GAGVSQSPSNKVTEKGKDVELRCDPISGHTALYWYRQSLGQGLEFLIYFQGNSAPDKSGLPSDRFSAERTGGSVSTLTIQRTQQEDSAVYLCASSLRSGQGRGSYTFGSGTRLTVV.

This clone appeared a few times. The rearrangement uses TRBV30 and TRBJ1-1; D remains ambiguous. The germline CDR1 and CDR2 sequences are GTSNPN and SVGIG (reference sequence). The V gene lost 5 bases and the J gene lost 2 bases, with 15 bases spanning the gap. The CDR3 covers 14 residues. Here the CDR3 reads CAWAPPTGNTEAFF. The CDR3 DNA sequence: TGTGCCTGGGCTCCCCCGACGGGAAACACTGAAGCTTTCTTT. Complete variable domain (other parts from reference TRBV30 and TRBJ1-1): SQTIHQWPATLVQPVGSPLSLECTVEGTSNPNLYWYRQAAGRGLQLLFYSVGIGQISSEVPQNLSASRPQDRQFILSSKKLLLSDSGFYLCAWAPPTGNTEAFFGQGTRLTVV.

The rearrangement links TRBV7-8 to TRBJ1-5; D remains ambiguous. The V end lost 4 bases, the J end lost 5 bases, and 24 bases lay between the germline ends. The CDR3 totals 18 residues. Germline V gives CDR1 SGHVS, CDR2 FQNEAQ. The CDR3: CASSSLGLESVGYQPQHF. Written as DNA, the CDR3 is TGTGCCAGCAGCTCGCTGGGCCTCGAATCAGTAGGTTATCAGCCCCAGCATTTT.

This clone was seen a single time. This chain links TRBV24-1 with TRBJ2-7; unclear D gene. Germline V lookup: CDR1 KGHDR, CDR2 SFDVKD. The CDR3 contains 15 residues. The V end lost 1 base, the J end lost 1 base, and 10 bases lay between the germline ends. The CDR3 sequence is CATSDFQAFSYEQYF. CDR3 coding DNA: TGTGCCACCAGTGATTTTCAGGCATTTTCCTACGAGCAGTACTTC.

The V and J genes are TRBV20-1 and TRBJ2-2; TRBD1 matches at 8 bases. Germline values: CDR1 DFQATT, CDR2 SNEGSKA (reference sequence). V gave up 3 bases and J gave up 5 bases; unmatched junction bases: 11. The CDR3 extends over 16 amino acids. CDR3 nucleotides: TGCAGTGCTAGTTTTTCCCAGGGGGCTGGTACCGGGGAGCTGTTTTTT. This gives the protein CSASFSQGAGTGELFF.

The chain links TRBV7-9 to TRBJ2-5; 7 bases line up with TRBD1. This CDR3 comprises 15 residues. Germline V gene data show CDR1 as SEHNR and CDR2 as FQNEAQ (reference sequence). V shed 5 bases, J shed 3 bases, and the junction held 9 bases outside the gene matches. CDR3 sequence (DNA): TGTGCCAGCAGCCTCGGACAGGATCGGGAAGAGACCCAGTACTTC. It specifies CASSLGQDREETQYF.

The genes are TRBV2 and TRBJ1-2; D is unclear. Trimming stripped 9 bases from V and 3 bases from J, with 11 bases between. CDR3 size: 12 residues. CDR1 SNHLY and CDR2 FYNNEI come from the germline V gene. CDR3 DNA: TGTGCCAGTAGGCTCCAGGACTATGGCTACACCTTC. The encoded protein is CASRLQDYGYTF. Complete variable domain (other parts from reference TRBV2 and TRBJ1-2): EPEVTQTPSHQVTQMGQEVILRCVPISNHLYFYWYRQILGQKVEFLVSFYNNEISEKSEIFDDQFSVERPDGSNFTLKIRSTKLEDSAMYFCASRLQDYGYTFGSGTRLTVV.

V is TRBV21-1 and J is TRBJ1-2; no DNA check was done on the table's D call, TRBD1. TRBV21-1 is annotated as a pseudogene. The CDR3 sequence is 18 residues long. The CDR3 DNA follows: TGTGCCAGCAGCAAAAAGAAAGAGGGGGCGGGCGGGAAGTATGGCTACACCTTC. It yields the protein CASSKKKEGAGGKYGYTF.

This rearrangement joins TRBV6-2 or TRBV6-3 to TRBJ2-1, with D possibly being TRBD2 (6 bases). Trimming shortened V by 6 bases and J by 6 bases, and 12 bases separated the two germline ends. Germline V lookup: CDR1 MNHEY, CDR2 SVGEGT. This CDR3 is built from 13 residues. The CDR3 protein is CASSPWGVNEQFF. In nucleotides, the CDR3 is TGTGCCAGCAGCCCTTGGGGGGTCAATGAGCAGTTCTTC.

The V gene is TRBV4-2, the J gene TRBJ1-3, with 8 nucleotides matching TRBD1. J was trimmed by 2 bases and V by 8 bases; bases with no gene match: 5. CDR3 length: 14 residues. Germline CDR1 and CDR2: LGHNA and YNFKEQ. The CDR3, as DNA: TGTGCCAGCGGACAGGGTGTCCCTGGAAACACCATATATTTT. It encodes CASGQGVPGNTIYF.

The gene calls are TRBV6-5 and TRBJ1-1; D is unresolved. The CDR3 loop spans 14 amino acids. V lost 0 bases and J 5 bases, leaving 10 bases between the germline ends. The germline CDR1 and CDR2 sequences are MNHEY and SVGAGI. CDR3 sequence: CASSYSSQRTEAFF. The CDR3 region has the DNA TGTGCCAGCAGTTACTCGAGCCAGCGTACTGAAGCTTTCTTT.

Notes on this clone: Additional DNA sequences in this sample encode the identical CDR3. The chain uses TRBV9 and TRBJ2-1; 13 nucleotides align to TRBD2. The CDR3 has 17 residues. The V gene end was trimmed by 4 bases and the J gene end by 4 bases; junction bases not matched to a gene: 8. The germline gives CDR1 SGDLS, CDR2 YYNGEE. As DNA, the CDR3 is TGTGCCAGCAGCCCGCAAGGACTAGCGGGAGAATACAATGAGCAGTTCTTC. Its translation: CASSPQGLAGEYNEQFF.

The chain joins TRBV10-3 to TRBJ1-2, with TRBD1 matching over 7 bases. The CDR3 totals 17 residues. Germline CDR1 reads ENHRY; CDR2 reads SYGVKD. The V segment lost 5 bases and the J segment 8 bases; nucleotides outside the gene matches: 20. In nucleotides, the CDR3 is TGTGCCATCAGTACCTCCGGCCCGCGTGAAGGGGGCGAGGGCTACACCTTC. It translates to CAISTSGPREGGEGYTF.

CDR3 in amino acids: CASSEVWGEGQTQYF. CDR3 in DNA: TGTGCCAGCAGTGAAGTCTGGGGGGAGGGACAGACCCAGTACTTC. V usage is TRBV6-1 and J usage is TRBJ2-5; 7 bases fit TRBD2. V lost 1 base and J lost 6; bases outside the gene matches: 8. The CDR3 loop spans 15 amino acids. Germline assignment: CDR1 MNHNS and CDR2 SASEGT.

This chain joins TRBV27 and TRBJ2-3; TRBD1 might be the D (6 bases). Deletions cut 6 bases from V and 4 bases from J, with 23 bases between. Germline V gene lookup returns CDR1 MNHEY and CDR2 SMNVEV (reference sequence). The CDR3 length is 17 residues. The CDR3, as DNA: TGTGCCAGCAGCCTCCCCTCTTCCTCGGACAGTCCAGATACGCAGTATTTT. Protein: CASSLPSSSDSPDTQYF.

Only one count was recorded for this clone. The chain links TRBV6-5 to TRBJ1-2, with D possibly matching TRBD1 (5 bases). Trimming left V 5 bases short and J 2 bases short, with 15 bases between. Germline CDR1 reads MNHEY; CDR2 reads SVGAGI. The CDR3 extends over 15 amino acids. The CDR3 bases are TGTGCCAGCAGTCCCTACGGGGCCCTAAACTATGGCTACACCTTC. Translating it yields CASSPYGALNYGYTF.

The CDR3 is CASSPGKVGGYTF. Written as DNA, the CDR3 is TGTGCCAGCAGCCCCGGGAAAGTAGGTGGCTACACCTTC. This chain connects TRBV6-5 to TRBJ1-2; D call uncertain. Germline V gene sequence: CDR1 MNHEY, CDR2 SVGAGI. V lost 6 bases, J lost 7 bases, and 15 bases lay in between. The CDR3 runs to 13 residues.

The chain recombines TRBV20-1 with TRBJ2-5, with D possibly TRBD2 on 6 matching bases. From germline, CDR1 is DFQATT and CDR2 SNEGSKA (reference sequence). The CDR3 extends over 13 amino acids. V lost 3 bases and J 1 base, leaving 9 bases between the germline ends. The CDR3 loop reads CSASRLVQETQYF. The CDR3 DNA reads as TGCAGTGCTAGTCGACTAGTCCAAGAGACCCAGTACTTC.

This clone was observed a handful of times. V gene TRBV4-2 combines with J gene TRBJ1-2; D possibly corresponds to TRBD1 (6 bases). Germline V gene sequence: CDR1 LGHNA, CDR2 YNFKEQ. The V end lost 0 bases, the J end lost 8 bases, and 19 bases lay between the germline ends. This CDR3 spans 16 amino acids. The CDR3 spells CASSQENRVRGEGYTF. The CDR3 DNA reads TGTGCCAGCAGCCAAGAAAATCGGGTCAGGGGAGAAGGCTACACCTTC.

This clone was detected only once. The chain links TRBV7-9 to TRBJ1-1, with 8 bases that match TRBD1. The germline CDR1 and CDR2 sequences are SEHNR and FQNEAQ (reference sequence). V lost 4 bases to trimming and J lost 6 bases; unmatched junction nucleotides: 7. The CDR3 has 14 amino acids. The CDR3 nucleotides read TGTGCCAGCAGCTCCCTCAGGGGGCAGTCTGAAGCTTTCTTT. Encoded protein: CASSSLRGQSEAFF.

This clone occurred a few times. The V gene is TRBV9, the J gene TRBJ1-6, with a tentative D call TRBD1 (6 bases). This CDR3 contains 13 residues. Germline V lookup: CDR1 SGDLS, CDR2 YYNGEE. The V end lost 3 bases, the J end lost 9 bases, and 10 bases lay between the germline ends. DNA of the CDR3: TGTGCCAGCAGCGCTACAGGGAGTTCACCCCTCCACTTT. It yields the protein CASSATGSSPLHF.

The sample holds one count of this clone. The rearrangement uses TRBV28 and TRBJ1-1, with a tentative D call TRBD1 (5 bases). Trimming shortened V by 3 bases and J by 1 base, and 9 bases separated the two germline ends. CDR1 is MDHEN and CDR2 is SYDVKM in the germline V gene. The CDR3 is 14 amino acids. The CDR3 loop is CASSLGQENTEAFF. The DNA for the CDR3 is TGTGCCAGCAGTTTGGGGCAAGAGAACACTGAAGCTTTCTTT.